The rows below give T cell receptor beta chains drawn from one sample of a study of blood T cell repertoires in COVID-19. Libraries were prepared by immunoSEQ multiplex PCR; TCRdb keeps only in-frame clonotypes and omits some of them. The profile shows about 480,000 clones, over 75% of them singletons. What was sequenced was PBMCs or T cells enriched from blood (not recorded which). These receptors were collected from a woman in her forties who had recovered from COVID-19. CDR3s include the opening cysteine and the closing phenylalanine or tryptophan. The order of the fields is V gene, D gene, J gene, clone size, CDR3 DNA, CDR3 protein. D genes are given only for firm matches. Some rows have no size entry. The others give once, few or many, or a class for an expanded clone.

V gene: TRBV7-9
D gene: NA
J gene: TRBJ2-3
clone size: NA
CDR3 DNA: TGTGCCAGCAGCTTATGGAGCACTAGCACAGATACGCAGTATTTT
CDR3 protein: CASSLWSTSTDTQYF

V gene: TRBV20-1
D gene: TRBD1
J gene: TRBJ2-7
clone size: NA
CDR3 DNA: TGCAGTGCTGGACAGGCCTACGAGCAGTACTTC
CDR3 protein: CSAGQAYEQYF

V gene: TRBV10-1
D gene: NA
J gene: TRBJ2-7
clone size: once
CDR3 DNA: TGCGCCAGCAGTGAGGAGCCGGGATCCTACGAGCAGTACTTC
CDR3 protein: CASSEEPGSYEQYF

V gene: TRBV4-3
D gene: NA
J gene: TRBJ1-5
clone size: NA
CDR3 DNA: TGCGCCAGCAGCCAAGATAGTAGGGGCGGGGGTCAGCCCCAGCATTTT
CDR3 protein: CASSQDSRGGGQPQHF

V gene: TRBV7-9
D gene: TRBD1
J gene: TRBJ1-2
clone size: NA
CDR3 DNA: TGTGCCAGCAGCTCCGGACAGGGGCAGGATAACTATGGCTACACCTTC
CDR3 protein: CASSSGQGQDNYGYTF

V gene: TRBV19
D gene: TRBD1
J gene: TRBJ2-7
clone size: NA
CDR3 DNA: TGTGCCAGTAGTACGACAGGGAAACGCTACGAGCAGTACTTC
CDR3 protein: CASSTTGKRYEQYF

V gene: TRBV19
D gene: NA
J gene: TRBJ1-5
clone size: few
CDR3 DNA: TGTGCCAGTACCCACCCGGGGGAGAGCAATCAGCCCCAGCATTTT
CDR3 protein: CASTHPGESNQPQHF

V gene: TRBV18
D gene: TRBD1
J gene: TRBJ2-1
clone size: NA
CDR3 DNA: TGTGCCAGCTCCGAGACAGGGGCTGTCAACAATGAGCAGTTCTTC
CDR3 protein: CASSETGAVNNEQFF

V gene: TRBV25-1
D gene: TRBD2
J gene: TRBJ2-1
clone size: NA
CDR3 DNA: TGTGCCAGCAGTGAATATTGGCTAGCGGGAGGGGGTGAGCAGTTCTTC
CDR3 protein: CASSEYWLAGGGEQFF

V gene: TRBV24-1
D gene: TRBD2
J gene: TRBJ2-2
clone size: NA
CDR3 DNA: TGTGCCACCAGTGGCCTAGCGGAGAACACCGGGGAGCTGTTTTTT
CDR3 protein: CATSGLAENTGELFF

V gene: TRBV11-2
D gene: NA
J gene: TRBJ2-1
clone size: NA
CDR3 DNA: TGTGCCAGCAGCTTAGCCCGGGACACCCCATACAATGAGCAGTTCTTC
CDR3 protein: CASSLARDTPYNEQFF

V gene: TRBV7-2
D gene: TRBD2
J gene: TRBJ2-3
clone size: NA
CDR3 DNA: TGTGCCAGCAGCTTAGTTGTAGGGCGGGGGAGCACAGATACGCAGTATTTT
CDR3 protein: CASSLVVGRGSTDTQYF

V gene: TRBV28
D gene: NA
J gene: TRBJ1-1
clone size: NA
CDR3 DNA: TGTGCCAGCAGTCTATTAGGCGGTGAAGCTTTCTTT
CDR3 protein: CASSLLGGEAFF

V gene: TRBV4-2
D gene: NA
J gene: TRBJ1-4
clone size: NA
CDR3 DNA: TGTGCCAGCAGCCAAGCAGGGTCAAATGAAAAACTGTTTTTT
CDR3 protein: CASSQAGSNEKLFF

V gene: TRBV19
D gene: NA
J gene: TRBJ1-2
clone size: NA
CDR3 DNA: TGTGCCAGTAGTATAGATCCGTTTGCGGGGTATACTAATGGCTACACCTTC
CDR3 protein: CASSIDPFAGYTNGYTF

V gene: TRBV12-5
D gene: NA
J gene: TRBJ2-1
clone size: NA
CDR3 DNA: TGTGCTAGTGGTTTGGTATTGTTGGGACTGGCAGGCAATGAGCAGTTCTTC
CDR3 protein: CASGLVLLGLAGNEQFF

V gene: TRBV13
D gene: TRBD2
J gene: TRBJ2-7
clone size: NA
CDR3 DNA: TGTGCCAGCAGCTCTCTCCCTAGCGGGAGTGTCTACGAGCAGTACTTC
CDR3 protein: CASSSLPSGSVYEQYF

V gene: TRBV19
D gene: NA
J gene: TRBJ1-1
clone size: few
CDR3 DNA: TGTGCCAGTGTGACAGGTCGGCGTGCTTTCTTT
CDR3 protein: CASVTGRRAFF

V gene: TRBV7-9
D gene: NA
J gene: TRBJ2-1
clone size: NA
CDR3 DNA: TGTGCCAGCAGCCAACACGGGAATCTCGAGCAGTTCTTC
CDR3 protein: CASSQHGNLEQFF

V gene: TRBV12-3/TRBV12-4
D gene: TRBD1
J gene: TRBJ1-1
clone size: NA
CDR3 DNA: TGTGCCAGCAGTGCAGGGGGTATGGAAGCTTTCTTT
CDR3 protein: CASSAGGMEAFF

V gene: TRBV7-2
D gene: NA
J gene: TRBJ2-7
clone size: NA
CDR3 DNA: TGTGCCAGCAGCTCAAGGGGGGGGAGTCCCTACGAGCAGTACTTC
CDR3 protein: CASSSRGGSPYEQYF

V gene: TRBV27
D gene: NA
J gene: TRBJ1-2
clone size: once
CDR3 DNA: TGTGCCAGCAGTTTATGGGCGTGGCAGAGCCATGGCTACACCTTC
CDR3 protein: CASSLWAWQSHGYTF

V gene: TRBV5-1
D gene: NA
J gene: TRBJ1-1
clone size: NA
CDR3 DNA: TGCGCCAGCAGCTTGGCACAGGGTTCCACTGAAGCTTTCTTT
CDR3 protein: CASSLAQGSTEAFF